The 18 T cell receptor beta chains below all came from one sample that was sequenced in a study of cytomegalovirus exposure and HLA in healthy donors. The PCR used 60 Vbeta and 13 Jbeta primers. The assay was immunoSEQ multiplex PCR, and TCRdb's table has in-frame clones only and misses some. Altogether about 160,000 clones are present, approximately 78% being singletons, with the ten largest covering 2.5% to 3.5%. Sequencing input: PBMCs. These receptors all stem from a woman in her 40s in good health and CMV-seronegative.

The chain recombines TRBV4-2 with TRBJ1-6; D gene unclear. This CDR3 spans 16 amino acids. Trimming stripped 1 base from V and 6 bases from J, with 13 bases between. The germline V gene encodes CDR1 LGHNA and CDR2 YNFKEQ. The CDR3 region has the DNA TGTGCCAGCAGCCAAGTGCGGGCGGGAAGTAATTCACCCCTCCACTTT. Translating gives CASSQVRAGSNSPLHF.

This clone occurred a few times. The chain has TRBV6-5 and TRBJ2-3, with D perhaps matching TRBD2 (5 bases). The CDR3 spans 13 residues. In germline, CDR1 is MNHEY, CDR2 SVGAGI. Deletions cut 4 bases from V and 3 bases from J, with 8 bases between. The CDR3 coding sequence is TGTGCCAGCAGTTCCGGACTTACAGATACGCAGTATTTT. Its translation is CASSSGLTDTQYF.

The chain has TRBV7-9 and TRBJ1-4; D unclear. The CDR3 consists of 14 residues. Germline CDR1 reads SEHNR; CDR2 reads FQNEAQ (reference sequence). Trimming cost V 5 bases and J 7 bases, with 14 bases left between them. The CDR3 bases are TGTGCCAGCAGCCACGGAGGGAACGGTGAAAAACTGTTTTTT. Amino acids: CASSHGGNGEKLFF.

V is TRBV5-1 and J is TRBJ2-6; the match to TRBD1 covers 8 bases. Looked up from germline, CDR1 is SGHRS and CDR2 is YFSETQ. With 0 bases clipped from V and 3 bases from J, the junction kept 8 bases outside the gene matches. The CDR3 is 18 residues long. CDR3 amino acids: CASSLVPQGDSGANVLTF. Here the CDR3 DNA reads TGCGCCAGCAGCTTGGTCCCACAGGGGGATAGTGGGGCCAACGTCCTGACTTTC.

The CDR3 nucleotides are TGTGCCAGCTCACCTTTGTTAGAAGAGACCCAGTACTTC. Protein sequence: CASSPLLEETQYF. The genes are TRBV18 and TRBJ2-5, with D uncertain. This CDR3 region has 13 residues. V was pared by 3 bases and J by 3 bases, with 8 bases between. Germline V gives CDR1 KGHSH, CDR2 LQKENI. Full variable domain (outside the CDR3, taken from reference TRBV18 and TRBJ2-5): NAGVMQNPRHLVRRRGQEARLRCSPMKGHSHVYWYRQLPEEGLKFMVYLQKENIIDESGMPKERFSAEFPKEGPSILRIQQVVRGDSAAYFCASSPLLEETQYFGPGTRLLVL.

A few counts support this clone. The chain recombines TRBV2 with TRBJ2-3; 7 nucleotides match TRBD1. Germline CDR1 is SNHLY and CDR2 is FYNNEI. With V trimmed by 6 bases and J by 0 bases, 6 bases remained unmatched. The CDR3 contains 15 residues. The CDR3 is CASSRQGKSTDTQYF. DNA for the CDR3: TGTGCCAGCAGCAGACAGGGAAAGAGCACAGATACGCAGTATTTT.

There are a few counts of this clone. This sequence joins TRBV7-9 and TRBJ2-3; the D gene is possibly TRBD2 (5 bases). The CDR3 totals 13 residues. V gave up 5 bases and J gave up 2 bases, with 8 bases separating them. Germline lookup yields CDR1 SEHNR and CDR2 FQNEAQ (reference sequence). CDR3 sequence (DNA): TGTGCCAGCAGCCGACTATTCACAGATACGCAGTATTTT. Its translation is CASSRLFTDTQYF. Full variable domain (remainder filled in from reference TRBV7-9 and TRBJ2-3): DTGVSQNPRHKITKRGQNVTFRCDPISEHNRLYWYRQTLGQGPEFLTYFQNEAQLEKSRLLSDRFSAERPKGSFSTLEIQRTEQGDSAMYLCASSRLFTDTQYFGPGTRLTVL.

The CDR3 DNA reads TGTGCCAGCAGCTCTAGCACCCGGGGAAAGGCGCAGTATTTT. It translates to CASSSSTRGKAQYF. The V gene is TRBV7-9, the J gene TRBJ2-3; weak D call: TRBD2 (5 bases). V was trimmed by 4 bases and J by 10 bases, leaving 18 bases between them. The germline CDR1 and CDR2 sequences are SEHNR and FQNEAQ (reference sequence). This CDR3 comprises 14 residues.

This rearrangement joins TRBV6-5 to TRBJ1-2; D may be TRBD1 (6 bases). CDR1 is MNHEY, CDR2 SVGAGI, per germline. Trimming shortened V by 6 bases and J by 4 bases, and 18 bases separated the two germline ends. The CDR3 length is 15 residues. The CDR3 sequence is CASSKQKDSVYGYTF. CDR3 nucleotides: TGTGCCAGCAGCAAACAAAAGGACAGTGTCTATGGCTACACCTTC.

With regard to this clone: The CDR3 does not end in the conserved phenylalanine or tryptophan, so this is likely a read error. This chain connects TRBV11-2 to TRBJ1-6; 7 bases map to TRBD1. The V and J ends lost 4 bases and 9 bases, in that order; junction bases with no gene match: 9. The CDR3 consists of 15 residues. In germline, CDR1 is SGHAT, CDR2 FQNNGV. CDR3: CASSSQTGLGSPLHL. The CDR3 region has the DNA TGTGCCAGCAGCTCCCAGACAGGGCTCGGTTCACCCCTCCACCTT.

The chain employs TRBV28 and TRBJ1-1; maybe TRBD1 (6 bases). Germline assignment: CDR1 MDHEN and CDR2 SYDVKM. The CDR3 length is 14 residues. Deletions cut 4 bases from V and 5 bases from J, with 14 bases between. CDR3 in amino acids: CASSSQGRKTEAFF. In nucleotides, the CDR3 is TGTGCCAGCAGTTCTCAGGGGAGAAAGACTGAAGCTTTCTTT. Combining the CDR3 with reference TRBV28 and TRBJ1-1 gives the whole variable domain DVKVTQSSRYLVKRTGEKVFLECVQDMDHENMFWYRQDPGLGLRLIYFSYDVKMKEKGDIPEGYSVSREKKERFSLILESASTNQTSMYLCASSSQGRKTEAFFGQGTRLTVV.

The chain uses TRBV6-1 and TRBJ2-5, with 11 bases fitting TRBD2. CDR1 is MNHNS and CDR2 is SASEGT in the germline V gene. The junction had 15 bases not matched to a gene; V was cut back by 1 base and J by 5 bases. The CDR3 runs to 19 residues. CDR3 DNA sequence: TGTGCCAGCAGTGAAGTTCAGGCTTTTAGCGGGGGGGCATTGGAGACCCAGTACTTC. Translation: CASSEVQAFSGGALETQYF.

V is TRBV5-1 and J is TRBJ1-5; 7 nucleotides align to TRBD1. Germline V CDR1 and CDR2: SGHRS, YFSETQ. V was pared by 4 bases and J by 3 bases, with 7 bases of the junction left unmatched. The CDR3 covers 15 residues. This CDR3 is CASSETGVDNQPQHF. Here the CDR3 DNA reads TGCGCCAGCAGCGAAACAGGGGTCGACAATCAGCCCCAGCATTTT.

The V gene is TRBV28, the J gene TRBJ2-7, with 11 bases aligning to TRBD2. Trimming removed 5 bases from V and 12 bases from J; junction bases left unmatched: 6. Germline loops: CDR1 MDHEN, CDR2 SYDVKM. The CDR3 is 12 residues long. The CDR3 bases are TGTGCCAGCAGTCGGACTAGCGGGCGAAGGTACTTC. Translating it yields CASSRTSGRRYF.

V and J are TRBV5-6 and TRBJ1-2; 8 positions agree with TRBD1. The CDR3 runs 14 residues. Germline values: CDR1 SGHDT, CDR2 YYEEEE. With V trimmed by 3 bases and J by 6 bases, 7 bases remained unmatched. CDR3 sequence (DNA): TGTGCCAGCAGCTGGCAGACAGGGGTTAATGGCTACACCTTC. This encodes CASSWQTGVNGYTF.

The CDR3 sequence is CASSLLPPSYNEQFF. CDR3 bases: TGTGCCAGCAGTTTACTACCCCCTTCCTACAATGAGCAGTTCTTC. The rearrangement uses TRBV6-5 and TRBJ2-1; D gene uncertain. Germline values: CDR1 MNHEY, CDR2 SVGAGI. The V end lost 4 bases, the J end lost 1 base, and 11 bases lay between the germline ends. The CDR3 contains 15 residues.

The J gene is TRBJ2-7, the V gene TRBV2, with TRBD2 as a possible D gene (6 bases). V shed 8 bases and J shed 3 bases, with 17 bases lying between them. Per germline, CDR1 SNHLY and CDR2 FYNNEI. CDR3 size: 14 residues. CDR3 nucleotide sequence: TGTGCCAGCGGAGGCGCTAGCGCGAACTACGAGCAGTACTTC. This encodes CASGGASANYEQYF.

The chain joins TRBV5-4 to TRBJ2-7, with D perhaps TRBD2 (5 bases). The CDR3 covers 17 residues. V lost 4 bases and J 3 bases, leaving 23 bases between the germline ends. CDR1 and CDR2 (germline): SGHNT, YYREEE (reference sequence). CDR3 nucleotide sequence: TGTGCCAGCAGCCCGGAGGATGCATTGGCGGAACACTACGAGCAGTACTTC. It yields the protein CASSPEDALAEHYEQYF.